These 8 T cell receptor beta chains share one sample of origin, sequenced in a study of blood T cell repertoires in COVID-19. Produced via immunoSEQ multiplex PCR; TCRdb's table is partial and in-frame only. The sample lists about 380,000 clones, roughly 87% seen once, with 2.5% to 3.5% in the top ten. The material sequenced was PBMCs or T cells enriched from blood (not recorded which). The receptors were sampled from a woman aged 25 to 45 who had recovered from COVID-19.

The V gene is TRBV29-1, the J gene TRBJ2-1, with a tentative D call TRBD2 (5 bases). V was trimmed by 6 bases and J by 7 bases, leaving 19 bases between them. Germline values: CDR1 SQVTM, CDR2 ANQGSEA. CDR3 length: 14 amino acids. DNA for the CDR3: TGCAGCGTCCTGGGAGTAAGGGTCAGTAATGAGCAGTTCTTC. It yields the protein CSVLGVRVSNEQFF.

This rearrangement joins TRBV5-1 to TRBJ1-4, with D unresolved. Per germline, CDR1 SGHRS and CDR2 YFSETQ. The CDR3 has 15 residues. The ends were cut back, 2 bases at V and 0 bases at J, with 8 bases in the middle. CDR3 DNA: TGCGCCAGCAGCTTATATTCGGCAACTAATGAAAAACTGTTTTTT. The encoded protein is CASSLYSATNEKLFF.

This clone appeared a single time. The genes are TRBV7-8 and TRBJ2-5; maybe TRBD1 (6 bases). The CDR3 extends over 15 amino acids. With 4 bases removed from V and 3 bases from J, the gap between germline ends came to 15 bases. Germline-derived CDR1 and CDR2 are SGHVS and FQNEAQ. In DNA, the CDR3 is TGTGCCAGCAGCTCCCGGACAGCCAAGGAAGAGACCCAGTACTTC. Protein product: CASSSRTAKEETQYF.

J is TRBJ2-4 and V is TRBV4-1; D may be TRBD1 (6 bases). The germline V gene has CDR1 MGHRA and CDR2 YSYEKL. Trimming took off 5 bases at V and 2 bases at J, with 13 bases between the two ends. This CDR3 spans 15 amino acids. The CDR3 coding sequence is TGCGCCAGCAGCGCTCCGGGGACATCCAAAAACATTCAGTACTTC. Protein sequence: CASSAPGTSKNIQYF.

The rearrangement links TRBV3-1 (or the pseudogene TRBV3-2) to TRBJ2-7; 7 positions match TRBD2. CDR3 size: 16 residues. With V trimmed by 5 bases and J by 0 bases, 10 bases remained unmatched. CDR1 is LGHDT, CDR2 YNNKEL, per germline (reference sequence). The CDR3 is CASSKWGGSSSYEQYF. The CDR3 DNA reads TGTGCCAGCAGCAAGTGGGGCGGGAGTTCCTCCTACGAGCAGTACTTC.

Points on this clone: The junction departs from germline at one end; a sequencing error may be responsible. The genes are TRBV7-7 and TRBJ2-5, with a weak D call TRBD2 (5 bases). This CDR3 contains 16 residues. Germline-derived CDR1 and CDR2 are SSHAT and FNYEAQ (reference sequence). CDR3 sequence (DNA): TGTGCTAGCAGCTTAGGAGCCCTAACTAGTTCTGAGACCCAGTACTTC. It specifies CASSLGALTSSETQYF.

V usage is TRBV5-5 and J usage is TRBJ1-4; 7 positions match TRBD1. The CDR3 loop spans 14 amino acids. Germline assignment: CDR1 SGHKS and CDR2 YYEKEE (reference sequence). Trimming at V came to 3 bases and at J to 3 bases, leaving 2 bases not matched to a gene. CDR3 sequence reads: CASSSTGPNEKLFF. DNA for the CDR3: TGTGCCAGCAGCTCGACAGGGCCTAATGAAAAACTGTTTTTT.

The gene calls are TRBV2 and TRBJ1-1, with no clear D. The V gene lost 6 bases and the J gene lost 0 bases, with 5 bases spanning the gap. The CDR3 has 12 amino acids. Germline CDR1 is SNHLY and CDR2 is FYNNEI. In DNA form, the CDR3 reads TGTGCCAGCAGGAGGTTGAACACTGAAGCTTTCTTT. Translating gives CASRRLNTEAFF.